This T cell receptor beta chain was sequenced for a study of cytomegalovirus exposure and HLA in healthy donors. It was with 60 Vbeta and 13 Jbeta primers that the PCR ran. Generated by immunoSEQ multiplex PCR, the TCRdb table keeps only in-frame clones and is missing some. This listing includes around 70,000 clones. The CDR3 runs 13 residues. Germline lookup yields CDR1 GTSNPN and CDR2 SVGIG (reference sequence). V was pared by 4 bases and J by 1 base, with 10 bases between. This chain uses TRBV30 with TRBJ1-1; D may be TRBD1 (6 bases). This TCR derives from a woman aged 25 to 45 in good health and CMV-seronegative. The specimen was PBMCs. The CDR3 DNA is TGTGCCTGGAACAGGGAGGGGAACACTGAAGCTTTCTTT. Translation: CAWNREGNTEAFF.